A selection of T cell receptor beta chains follows, all from one sample in a study of memory CD4+ T cells and cytomegalovirus serostatus. Sequencing used immunoSEQ multiplex PCR; TCRdb keeps in-frame clones, though not all of them. The data contain some 57,000 clones, roughly 80% of them seen just once; the ten biggest clones take up 0.82%. The sample taken for sequencing was memory CD4+ T cells from blood. Source of these receptors: an adult in good health and CMV-seronegative. Each CDR3 is given with its conserved first and last residue.

v_call,cdr3_aa
TRBV19,CASSSAHSNQPQHF
TRBV27,CASSLRPGNQPQHF
TRBV7-8,CASSAQIGTNEKLFF
TRBV2,CASIGYRTDTQYF
TRBV20-1,CSAKGAYEQYF
TRBV28,CASSLRGARQPQHF
TRBV7-9,CASSLAQETQYF
TRBV5-6,CASSPAGGAQHVLTF
TRBV5-6,CASSLQGADGYTF
TRBV7-6,CASSPTSGSVYEQYF
TRBV5-1,CASRTGAGETQYF
TRBV18,CASSPRFLEQYF
TRBV14,CASSQNSVAEQFF
TRBV18,CASSRQGNQSPLHF
TRBV9,CASSVLQGAEAFF
TRBV28,CASSDPAGRLEKLFF
TRBV2,CASSEAVSGLGTPQHF
TRBV6-6,CASSPPTGSTNEKLFF
TRBV9,CASSPDAFYEQYF
TRBV2,CASSSSGGADTQYF
TRBV5-1,CASKERRLGGSGANVLTF
TRBV5-6,CASSWDRGSMGYTF
TRBV4-1,CASSLAGGLSTDTQYF
TRBV5-6,CASSLLTLMNTEAFF
TRBV9,CASSVSPRTRGNTIYF
TRBV12-5,CASGSFEQFF
TRBV6-4,CASRANTGELFF
TRBV15,CATSRGPPGDTQYF
TRBV4-1,CASSQDIRASNEQFF
TRBV19,CASRRQGGLDLETQYF
TRBV9,CASSPRPATNEKLFF
TRBV7-9,CASSTSLYEQYF
TRBV2,CASSEDRGYAEAFF
TRBV7-9,CASSLEGGSQPQHF
TRBV10-3,CATRREREAFF
TRBV19,CASSIDRRTVYGYTF
TRBV27,CASSPRGGSEAFF
TRBV29-1,CSVGAGVGWDTQYF
TRBV4-1,CASSQGLLARKLNTEAFF
TRBV6-1,CASSEKVAYEQYF
TRBV6-1,CASVTNYNSPLHF
TRBV6-5,CASSYSISQSYEQYF
TRBV19,CASSIGERTEAFF
TRBV28,CASSPRTFLSGYAF
TRBV5-1,CASSLTTSDTGELFF
TRBV10-3,CAISATDQQYF
TRBV9,CASSVAASTGELFF
TRBV5-1,CASSYREASYEQYF
TRBV27,CASSNTGGAGYGYTF
TRBV7-2,CASSLVGEQYF
TRBV7-7,CASSLDPGTTGELFF
TRBV7-9,CASSEDRGLAAINEQFF
TRBV15,CATSQRAPPYNEQFF
TRBV5-6,CASRWGTVNTEAFF
TRBV5-1,CASSLDPGTGGAGELFF
TRBV5-4,CASSRPSGGSYEQYF
TRBV12-5,CASGLEVGVSPLHF
TRBV7-9,CASSPSRAKEEQYF
TRBV29-1,CSVNSGTANEQFF